This T cell receptor beta chain was profiled in a study of control samples from healthy donors and cancer patients. The CDR3 extends over 15 amino acids. V lost 2 bases and J 5 bases, leaving 13 bases between the germline ends. The germline CDR1 and CDR2 sequences are MNHEY and SVGEGT. This table comes from immunoSEQ multiplex PCR, and its TCRdb copy is limited to in-frame clones, with some not included. The repertoire holds approximately 100,000 clones, with more than 75% as singletons. The sample consisted of blood. The source is a woman aged 40 to 50 in good health. V and J are TRBV6-2 or TRBV6-3 and TRBJ2-1; either TRBD1 or TRBD2 may supply D (6 bases each). The CDR3 coding sequence is TGTGCCAGCAGTTACCAAACAGGGAGGAACAATGAGCAGTTCTTC. Encoded protein: CASSYQTGRNNEQFF.